This entry lists 17 T cell receptor beta chains sequenced from one sample in a study of beta chain features in type 1 diabetes. Investigators reverse transcribed all isolated RNA, so they sequenced expressed TCRB transcripts. Repertoires were generated with immunoSEQ multiplex PCR, while TCRdb's copy carries only in-frame clones and drops some. The table records some 410,000 clones, about an eighth of them present only once. Material for sequencing was naive CD4+ T cells from blood. Receptors originate from a woman aged 18 to 35 in good health.

The chain employs TRBV7-3 and TRBJ1-1, with D tentatively TRBD1 (6 bases). The germline V gene has CDR1 SGHTA and CDR2 FQGTGA. Trimming left V 1 base short and J 7 bases short, with 13 bases between. The CDR3 contains 14 residues. The DNA for the CDR3 is TGTGCCAGCAGCTTAATCGTGGCAGGGGTTGAAGCTTTCTTT. It codes for CASSLIVAGVEAFF.

About this clone itself: Just one base apart from a much larger clone, this may be a read error. The rearrangement links TRBV25-1 to TRBJ2-7; no reliable D call. The V gene lost 3 bases and the J gene lost 7 bases, with 16 bases spanning the gap. CDR1 is MGHDK, CDR2 SYGVNS, per germline. CDR3 length equals 14 residues. CDR3 sequence: CASSDSRASREQYF. DNA of the CDR3: TGTGCCAGCAGTGATTCCCGGGCGTCGCGGGAGCAGTACTTC.

The J gene is TRBJ2-7, the V gene TRBV28; 13 positions agree with TRBD2. This CDR3 has 16 residues. V lost 4 bases, J lost 4 bases, and 7 bases stayed unmatched. CDR1 and CDR2 (germline): MDHEN, SYDVKM. The CDR3 coding sequence is TGTGCCAGCAGTTCCGCACTAGCGGGGGGGCCTTACGAGCAGTACGTC. Amino acids: CASSSALAGGPYEQYV.

This clone showed up just a few times. The chain is built from TRBV18 and TRBJ2-1; D uncertain. This CDR3 has 11 residues. The V gene lost 4 bases and the J gene lost 6 bases, with 4 bases spanning the gap. Germline loops: CDR1 KGHSH, CDR2 LQKENI. The CDR3 DNA is TGTGCCAGCTCACTGGGCAATGAGCAGTTCTTC. It codes for CASSLGNEQFF.

This clone was counted only a few times. This chain joins TRBV27 and TRBJ2-2; D remains ambiguous. The germline V gene encodes CDR1 MNHEY and CDR2 SMNVEV (reference sequence). The V and J ends lost 8 bases and 0 bases respectively, with 7 bases between them. This CDR3 is 13 amino acids long. In DNA form, the CDR3 reads TGTGCCAGCCTGAATACGAACACCGGGGAGCTGTTTTTT. Residues: CASLNTNTGELFF.

V usage is TRBV25-1 and J usage is TRBJ2-7; 12 bases agree with TRBD2. Germline V gives CDR1 MGHDK, CDR2 SYGVNS. The J segment lost 3 bases and the V segment lost 3 bases, leaving 6 bases of the junction unmatched. The CDR3 spans 16 residues. The CDR3 region has the DNA TGTGCCAGCAGTGATAGACTAGCGGGAGTCGGCTACGAGCAGTACTTC. Translated, it gives CASSDRLAGVGYEQYF.

This clone turned up a few times. This chain joins TRBV14 and TRBJ2-3; D not resolved. This CDR3 contains 17 residues. Germline values: CDR1 SGHDN, CDR2 FVKESK. V was pared by 0 bases and J by 2 bases, with 15 bases between. The DNA for the CDR3 is TGTGCCAGCAGCCAAGATTTCCGGCTGGGGTTCACAGATACGCAGTATTTT. Amino acid sequence: CASSQDFRLGFTDTQYF.

The rearrangement joins TRBV28 to TRBJ2-7; TRBD1 aligns across 7 bases. CDR1 and CDR2 from the germline V gene are MDHEN and SYDVKM. The CDR3 has 12 residues. The CDR3 region has the DNA TGTGCCAGCAGCCAACTAAGGGACAGACTCACGGTC. This encodes CASSQLRDRLTV.

The chain recombines TRBV7-9 with TRBJ1-1, with 9 bases lining up with TRBD1. Germline V gives CDR1 SEHNR, CDR2 FQNEAQ (reference sequence). This CDR3 has 15 amino acids. The J segment lost 4 bases and the V segment lost 5 bases, leaving 8 bases of the junction unmatched. CDR3 coding DNA: TGTGCCAGCAGCGCAAGGGGACAGGGAGTCACTGAAGCTTTCTTT. This sequence encodes CASSARGQGVTEAFF.

This clone was observed a handful of times. The chain is built from TRBV7-2 and TRBJ2-5; D possibly uses TRBD1 or TRBD2 (5 bases each). The J call is doubtful: the DNA matches TRBJ2-7 better. The length of the CDR3 is 17 residues. Germline CDR1 and CDR2: SGHTA and FQGNSA. This CDR3 reads CASSYTLARDGAYEQYF. CDR3 nucleotides: TGTGCCAGCAGCTACACGCTAGCCCGGGACGGAGCCTACGAGCAGTACTTC.

The rearrangement joins TRBV18 to TRBJ2-1; 9 bases match TRBD2. CDR1 and CDR2 (germline): KGHSH, LQKENI. CDR3 length: 16 amino acids. The J segment lost 5 bases and the V segment lost 5 bases, leaving 10 bases of the junction unmatched. The CDR3 loop is CASSTISSGNNNEQFF. Here the CDR3 DNA reads TGTGCCAGCTCAACCATATCTAGCGGGAACAACAATGAGCAGTTCTTC.

Of note for this clone: This sample also contains other DNA sequences that code for the same CDR3. V gene TRBV18 combines with J gene TRBJ2-5; perhaps TRBD2 as D (6 bases). V dropped 3 bases and J dropped 5 bases, with 7 bases sitting between them. This CDR3 has 12 residues. Looked up from germline, CDR1 is KGHSH and CDR2 is LQKENI. In DNA, the CDR3 is TGTGCCAGCTCACCGGGGGGTGAGACCCAGTACTTC. Its translation: CASSPGGETQYF.

The chain combines TRBV2 with TRBJ2-6; TRBD1 matches 7 bases. This CDR3 has 15 residues. The J segment lost 4 bases and the V segment lost 5 bases, leaving 5 bases of the junction unmatched. Germline CDR1 is SNHLY and CDR2 is FYNNEI. The CDR3 sequence is CASSLDRLGANVLTF. The DNA of the CDR3 is TGTGCCAGCAGTCTGGACAGGCTCGGGGCCAACGTCCTGACTTTC. Complete variable domain (other parts from reference TRBV2 and TRBJ2-6): EPEVTQTPSHQVTQMGQEVILRCVPISNHLYFYWYRQILGQKVEFLVSFYNNEISEKSEIFDDQFSVERPDGSNFTLKIRSTKLEDSAMYFCASSLDRLGANVLTFGAGSRLTVL.

This chain's CDR3 is CASSRVGVSYNEQFF. DNA of the CDR3: TGTGCCAGCAGCCGGGTCGGGGTCTCCTACAATGAGCAGTTCTTC. The gene calls are TRBV11-2 and TRBJ2-1, with D maybe TRBD2 (5 bases). The germline gives CDR1 SGHAT, CDR2 FQNNGV. The CDR3 covers 15 residues. V was pared by 5 bases and J by 0 bases, with 11 bases between.

This clone has only a few counts. The chain combines TRBV10-3 with TRBJ2-2, with D possibly matching TRBD2 (6 bases). V lost 4 bases and J 6 bases, leaving 9 bases between the germline ends. CDR1 and CDR2 from the germline V gene are ENHRY and SYGVKD. This CDR3 has 13 amino acids. The CDR3 region has the DNA TGTGCCATCAGTGTAACGGGGGCCGGGGAGCTGTTTTTT. Its protein is CAISVTGAGELFF.

This clone has just a few counts. CDR3 loop: CASGQGNTDTQYF. In nucleotides, the CDR3 is TGTGCCAGCGGACAGGGTAACACAGATACGCAGTATTTT. The V call is TRBV19, the J call TRBJ2-3; 8 bases agree with TRBD1. CDR3 size: 13 residues. Germline CDR1 and CDR2: LNHDA and SQIVND (reference sequence). V was clipped by 9 bases and J by 2 bases; unmatched bases: 4.

The chain carries TRBV11-2 and TRBJ2-2; TRBD1 matches at 8 bases. CDR3 length: 14 residues. Germline assignment: CDR1 SGHAT and CDR2 FQNNGV. J was trimmed by 6 bases and V by 6 bases; bases with no gene match: 6. The CDR3, as DNA: TGTGCCAGCAGTCAACGGACAGGGTCCGGGGAGCTGTTTTTT. Translated: CASSQRTGSGELFF.